Shown below are 26 T cell receptor beta chains from a single sample sequenced in a study of patients and donors after allogeneic stem cell transplantation. TCRdb itself ran the RT-PCR reads through MiXCR, one entry per CDR3 protein. The data show around 200,000 distinct CDR3 sequences, 38% seen once. Sequenced sample: blood, either unsorted or a sorted T cell fraction (not recorded which). These receptor sequences come from a human donor who was either an allogeneic HSCT recipient or a stem cell or donor lymphocyte infusion donor (not recorded which). It is not recorded whose cells these are; they may come from a transplant donor.

V gene TRBV28 combines with J gene TRBJ1-5, with TRBD1 identical over 7 bases. The CDR3 has 14 residues. Unmatched junction bases numbered 5, after V lost 3 bases and J lost 6 bases. Germline V gene data show CDR1 as MDHEN and CDR2 as SYDVKM. The CDR3 bases are TGTGCCAGCAGTTTCAGGGGGTGGAGTCAGCCCCAGCATTTT. Its protein is CASSFRGWSQPQHF.

V gene TRBV27 combines with J gene TRBJ1-1, with TRBD1 identical over 8 bases. The CDR3 extends over 17 amino acids. CDR1 is MNHEY and CDR2 is SMNVEV in the germline V gene (reference sequence). V lost 5 bases, J lost 1 base, and 12 bases stayed unmatched. The CDR3 reads CASSPRQGLMGNTEAFF. CDR3 DNA sequence: TGTGCCAGCAGTCCTCGACAGGGGCTTATGGGGAACACTGAAGCTTTCTTT.

This clonotype was detected only a few times. The genes are TRBV5-1 and TRBJ1-2; D unclear. Trimming removed 7 bases at V and 3 bases at J, with 13 bases between. Germline V CDR1 and CDR2: SGHRS, YFSETQ. CDR3 length equals 13 residues. CDR3 sequence (DNA): TGCGCCAGCGCCGCGGGCAGAGACTATGGCTACACCTTC. Its protein product is CASAAGRDYGYTF.

This clonotype was counted between two and nine times. V is TRBV9 and J is TRBJ1-1; the D is unclear. V was shortened by 4 bases and J by 1 base, with 8 bases between the two germline ends. The CDR3 is 13 amino acids. Germline V gene data show CDR1 as SGDLS and CDR2 as YYNGEE. The CDR3 is CASSPASNTEAFF. The CDR3 DNA follows: TGTGCCAGCAGCCCTGCCTCGAACACTGAAGCTTTCTTT.

This chain uses TRBV5-1 with TRBJ2-3, with D unclear. The CDR3 covers 15 residues. The germline V and J ends were trimmed by 0 bases and 0 bases, with 8 bases remaining between them. The germline CDR1 and CDR2 sequences are SGHRS and YFSETQ. As DNA, the CDR3 is TGCGCCAGCAGCTTGGACCCCCGAAGCACAGATACGCAGTATTTT. Translated: CASSLDPRSTDTQYF.

This clonotype has a handful of counts. The V and J genes are TRBV30 and TRBJ2-6; a weak D match, TRBD2 (5 bases). Per the germline V gene, CDR1 is GTSNPN and CDR2 is SVGIG (reference sequence). The V end was cut by 0 bases, the J end by 0 bases, with 9 bases between. This CDR3 contains 16 residues. The CDR3 nucleotides are TGTGCCTGGAGTGTACAGCGGAACTCTGGGGCCAACGTCCTGACTTTC. Amino acid sequence: CAWSVQRNSGANVLTF.

V usage is TRBV20-1 and J usage is TRBJ1-6, with D possibly TRBD1 on 6 matching bases. Trimming removed 1 base at V and 6 bases at J, with 13 bases between. Germline loops: CDR1 DFQATT, CDR2 SNEGSKA (reference sequence). The CDR3 covers 15 residues. The CDR3: CSARGRGLGNSPLHF. The CDR3 DNA follows: TGCAGTGCTAGAGGCAGGGGTCTGGGTAATTCACCCCTCCACTTT.

This clonotype was detected ten times or more. The chain recombines TRBV20-1 with TRBJ1-5; maybe TRBD1 (6 bases). The CDR3 extends over 13 amino acids. V lost 6 bases, J lost 2 bases, and 11 bases lay in between. The germline V gene has CDR1 DFQATT and CDR2 SNEGSKA (reference sequence). For the CDR3, the DNA is TGCAGTGCGGCCCCAGGGGGCAATCAGCCCCAGCATTTT. It specifies CSAAPGGNQPQHF.

This clonotype came up a few times. The chain has TRBV6-2 or TRBV6-3 and TRBJ1-5, with 8 bases fitting TRBD1. J gave up 1 base and V 5 bases, and 10 bases lay outside the gene matches. CDR3 length: 17 residues. The germline gives CDR1 MNHEY, CDR2 SVGEGT. The CDR3 DNA follows: TGTGCCAGCAGTCAACCCGACAGGGGTAAAAGCAATCAGCCCCAGCATTTT. The encoded protein is CASSQPDRGKSNQPQHF.

CDR3 nucleotides: TGTGCCGCCCCCCGGACTAGCGGGGGGGCCGGGAATGAGCAGTTCTTC. Its translation is CAAPRTSGGAGNEQFF. This chain connects TRBV7-9 to TRBJ2-1, with TRBD2 matching 15 bases. The germline V gene encodes CDR1 SEHNR and CDR2 FQNEAQ (reference sequence). The trim removed 11 bases at V and 7 bases at J, leaving 12 bases unmatched. The CDR3 runs to 16 residues.

This clonotype was observed a few times. The chain joins TRBV6-6 to TRBJ1-1; TRBD1 might be the D (6 bases). Germline V lookup: CDR1 MNHNY, CDR2 SVGAGI (reference sequence). The CDR3 sequence is 13 residues long. The germline V and J ends were trimmed by 7 bases and 1 base, with 10 bases remaining between them. The CDR3 loop reads CASTPGQNTEAFF. The CDR3 DNA is TGTGCCAGCACACCGGGACAGAACACTGAAGCTTTCTTT.

The chain combines TRBV20-1 with TRBJ1-4; no clear D gene. The CDR3 runs to 14 residues. CDR1 and CDR2 (germline): DFQATT, SNEGSKA (reference sequence). Trimming removed 0 bases at V and 14 bases at J, with 19 bases between. The CDR3 region has the DNA TGCAGTGCTAGAGATTTGGCCAGGCCGGTGGGGCTGTTTTTT. Its protein is CSARDLARPVGLFF.

The chain is built from TRBV10-3 and TRBJ2-3; D is unclear. The CDR3 contains 10 residues. Trimming removed 11 bases at V and 6 bases at J, with 9 bases between. In germline, CDR1 is ENHRY, CDR2 SYGVKD. This CDR3 reads CAAGRDTQYF. Written as DNA, the CDR3 is TGTGCCGCCGGACGTGATACGCAGTATTTT.

The rearrangement joins TRBV18 to TRBJ1-2; D possibly corresponds to TRBD1 (5 bases). V lost 1 base and J lost 2, with 14 bases in between. Per the germline V gene, CDR1 is KGHSH and CDR2 is LQKENI. The CDR3 sequence is 16 residues long. The CDR3 protein is CASSPRTETANYGYTF. The CDR3 region has the DNA TGTGCCAGCTCACCACGGACTGAGACAGCAAACTATGGCTACACCTTC.

J is TRBJ1-2 and V is TRBV27; weak D call: TRBD1 (5 bases). The CDR3 covers 14 residues. Germline loops: CDR1 MNHEY, CDR2 SMNVEV (reference sequence). V shed 5 bases and J shed 6 bases, with 16 bases lying between them. In nucleotides, the CDR3 is TGTGCCAGCAGTGCGTGGGGGACCTTGCATGGCTACACCTTC. It specifies CASSAWGTLHGYTF.

This clonotype was counted between two and nine times. The genes are TRBV29-1 and TRBJ2-1, with unresolved D. The V end lost 6 bases, the J end lost 7 bases, and 16 bases lay between the germline ends. CDR3 length equals 13 residues. The germline V gene encodes CDR1 SQVTM and CDR2 ANQGSEA. The chain's CDR3 is CSVEPGLGNEQFF. In DNA form, the CDR3 reads TGCAGCGTCGAACCGGGCCTGGGGAATGAGCAGTTCTTC.

The V call is TRBV15, the J call TRBJ1-3, with 8 bases identical to TRBD1. CDR3 length: 14 residues. From germline, CDR1 is LNHNV and CDR2 YYDKDF (reference sequence). V dropped 0 bases and J dropped 12; count of bases not matched to a gene: 7. In nucleotides, the CDR3 is TGTGCCACCAGCAGAGACCCGACAGGGGAGCTCATATATTTT. It yields the protein CATSRDPTGELIYF.

The DNA of the CDR3 is TGTGCCAGCAGCTTGGACGGGACACCATCAGGTTGGGACTACAATGAGCAGTTCTTC. Translated: CASSLDGTPSGWDYNEQFF. The chain joins TRBV5-5 to TRBJ2-1; tentatively, D is TRBD1 (6 bases). The CDR3 has 19 amino acids. Germline CDR1 SGHKS, CDR2 YYEKEE (reference sequence). V shed 0 bases and J shed 3 bases, with 22 bases lying between them. The complete variable domain, with remaining parts taken from reference TRBV5-5 and TRBJ2-1, reads DAGVTQSPTHLIKTRGQQVTLRCSPISGHKSVSWYQQVLGQGPQFIFQYYEKEERGRGNFPDRFSARQFPNYSSELNVNALLLGDSALYLCASSLDGTPSGWDYNEQFFGPGTRLTVL.

This chain uses TRBV19 with TRBJ2-2; 8 nucleotides align to TRBD1. The CDR3 runs 15 residues. V lost 7 bases and J lost 5; bases outside the gene matches: 9. Germline V gene data show CDR1 as LNHDA and CDR2 as SQIVND (reference sequence). CDR3 bases: TGTGCCAGTATGGCAGGACAGGGATATACCGGGGAGCTGTTTTTT. It is translated as CASMAGQGYTGELFF. Variable domain in full (rest from reference TRBV19 and TRBJ2-2): DGGITQSPKYLFRKEGQNVTLSCEQNLNHDAMYWYRQDPGQGLRLIYYSQIVNDFQKGDIAEGYSVSREKKESFPLTVTSAQKNPTAFYLCASMAGQGYTGELFFGEGSRLTVL.

The chain is built from TRBV12-3 or TRBV12-4 and TRBJ2-5; D might be TRBD1 (6 bases). V was pared by 0 bases and J by 2 bases, with 10 bases between. CDR3 length: 15 residues. Here the CDR3 DNA reads TGTGCCAGCAGTTTAGCTTGGACAGAACAAGAGACCCAGTACTTC. This sequence encodes CASSLAWTEQETQYF.

This clonotype was picked up a small number of times. The J gene is TRBJ1-6, the V gene TRBV6-5; 7 bases match TRBD1. CDR3 length equals 13 residues. J gave up 9 bases and V 6 bases, and 5 bases lay outside the gene matches. Germline V lookup: CDR1 MNHEY, CDR2 SVGAGI. CDR3 DNA: TGTGCCAGCAGAGGGACAGTGGGTTCACCCCTCCACTTT. The encoded protein is CASRGTVGSPLHF.

The gene calls are TRBV6-2 or TRBV6-3 and TRBJ1-2; unclear D gene. The V end lost 2 bases, the J end lost 6 bases, and 13 bases lay between the germline ends. This CDR3 is 14 amino acids long. Germline CDR1 reads MNHEY; CDR2 reads SVGEGT. DNA of the CDR3: TGTGCCAGCAGTTACCGAGACACCCGCCATGGCTACACCTTC. This encodes CASSYRDTRHGYTF.

The V call is TRBV15, the J call TRBJ1-2, with D perhaps TRBD1 (6 bases). The CDR3 contains 14 residues. In germline, CDR1 is LNHNV, CDR2 YYDKDF (reference sequence). Trimming took off 2 bases at V and 2 bases at J, with 9 bases between the two ends. The chain's CDR3 is CATSRRDTNYGYTF. CDR3 DNA: TGTGCCACCAGCAGACGGGACACGAACTATGGCTACACCTTC.

This clonotype has a handful of counts. V and J are TRBV30 and TRBJ1-1; the D is unclear. Trimming took off 2 bases at V and 2 bases at J, with 6 bases between the two ends. The CDR3 runs 12 residues. The germline gives CDR1 GTSNPN, CDR2 SVGIG (reference sequence). The CDR3, as DNA: TGTGCCTGGAGTCCGAGAAACACTGAAGCTTTCTTT. As protein: CAWSPRNTEAFF.

DNA of the CDR3: TGTGCCAGCCGCCTCCAGTTCTCCTATAATTCACCCCTCCACTTT. This encodes CASRLQFSYNSPLHF. The genes are TRBV5-5 and TRBJ1-6; no firm D call. The CDR3 totals 15 residues. Germline V gene data show CDR1 as SGHKS and CDR2 as YYEKEE (reference sequence). Trimming stripped 7 bases from V and 0 bases from J, with 11 bases between.

This clonotype showed up many times. V usage is TRBV15 and J usage is TRBJ1-3; no reliable D call. Trimming took off 0 bases at V and 9 bases at J, with 15 bases between the two ends. The CDR3 is 15 residues long. Germline assignment: CDR1 LNHNV and CDR2 YYDKDF (reference sequence). The CDR3 DNA reads as TGTGCCACCAGCAGAGATAACCGGGGAAGAAGCACCATATATTTT. Its protein product is CATSRDNRGRSTIYF. Supplemented by reference TRBV15 and TRBJ1-3, the full variable domain reads DAMVIQNPRYQVTQFGKPVTLSCSQTLNHNVMYWYQQKSSQAPKLLFHYYDKDFNNEADTPDNFQSRRPNTSFCFLDIRSPGLGDTAMYLCATSRDNRGRSTIYFGEGSWLTVV.